The 26 T cell receptor beta chains given below trace back to one sample, sequenced in a study of patients and donors after allogeneic stem cell transplantation. TCRdb independently ran MiXCR on the RT-PCR reads; one entry per CDR3 protein. The sample lists more than 150,000 distinct CDR3 sequences, more than 20% occurring once. Specimen: blood, either unsorted or a sorted T cell fraction (not recorded which). The receptors originated from a human donor who was either an allogeneic HSCT recipient or a stem cell or donor lymphocyte infusion donor (not recorded which). It is not recorded whose cells these are; they may come from a transplant donor.

The V gene is TRBV5-1, the J gene TRBJ1-1; the match to TRBD1 covers 7 bases. The germline CDR1 and CDR2 sequences are SGHRS and YFSETQ. The V gene end was trimmed by 1 base and the J gene end by 11 bases; junction bases not matched to a gene: 14. The CDR3 runs 15 residues. The CDR3 is CASSLSWDSPPSAFF. The CDR3 region has the DNA TGCGCCAGCAGCTTGTCTTGGGACAGTCCTCCCTCGGCTTTCTTT.

This clonotype has just a few counts. This chain links TRBV12-3 or TRBV12-4 with TRBJ1-1; no clear D gene. Trimming stripped 3 bases from V and 4 bases from J, with 3 bases between. The CDR3 runs to 11 residues. CDR3 nucleotides: TGTGCCAGCAGTTTTCCCACTGAAGCTTTCTTT. Translated: CASSFPTEAFF.

CDR3 coding DNA: TGTGCCAGCAGCAAAAAGTGGTTAGCGACCTACAATGAGCAGTTCTTC. Encoded protein: CASSKKWLATYNEQFF. The rearrangement uses TRBV6-2 or TRBV6-3 and TRBJ2-1; a possible D gene is TRBD2 (5 bases). V was shortened by 6 bases and J by 2 bases, with 17 bases between the two germline ends. The CDR3 is made up of 16 amino acids. The germline CDR1 and CDR2 sequences are MNHEY and SVGEGT.

The J gene is TRBJ2-1, the V gene TRBV10-3; 7 bases agree with TRBD2. The CDR3 covers 13 residues. Germline V gene data show CDR1 as ENHRY and CDR2 as SYGVKD. With V trimmed by 7 bases and J by 9 bases, 9 bases remained unmatched. Here the CDR3 reads CAIIAGVNSEQFF. For the CDR3, the DNA is TGTGCCATCATCGCGGGAGTAAATAGTGAGCAGTTCTTC.

The chain is built from TRBV20-1 and TRBJ2-4; 8 bases match TRBD2. Germline V CDR1 and CDR2: DFQATT, SNEGSKA (reference sequence). This CDR3 is built from 14 residues. Trimming removed 2 bases from V and 5 bases from J; junction bases left unmatched: 5. As DNA, the CDR3 is TGCAGTGCTAGAAGCCGGGGGGGAGAAAACATTCAGTACTTC. Translated: CSARSRGGENIQYF.

A few counts support this clonotype. The chain recombines TRBV7-2 with TRBJ1-2; D remains unclear. The CDR3 is 15 amino acids. The germline gives CDR1 SGHTA, CDR2 FQGNSA. V dropped 2 bases and J dropped 4 bases, with 14 bases sitting between them. CDR3 protein: CASSLNSYWGYGYTF. The CDR3 DNA is TGTGCCAGCAGCTTAAATTCTTACTGGGGCTATGGCTACACCTTC.

This clonotype has just a few counts. The chain couples TRBV15 to TRBJ2-3; 8 bases line up with TRBD2. The CDR3 loop spans 16 amino acids. Germline CDR1 is LNHNV and CDR2 is YYDKDF (reference sequence). V lost 0 bases and J lost 6; bases outside the gene matches: 8. CDR3 amino acids: CATSRDRPGGTDTQYF. In DNA, the CDR3 is TGTGCCACCAGCAGAGATCGGCCGGGGGGGACGGATACGCAGTATTTT.

This clonotype was seen a handful of times. This chain joins TRBV12-3 or TRBV12-4 and TRBJ2-1; 8 positions agree with TRBD2. Trimming took 3 bases from V and 4 from J; bases not matched to a gene: 5. The CDR3 has 15 amino acids. The CDR3 nucleotides read TGTGCCAGCAGTTTTTGGACTAGCTGGTACAATGAGCAGTTCTTC. Translating it yields CASSFWTSWYNEQFF.

This sequence joins TRBV12-3 or TRBV12-4 and TRBJ2-1; D may be TRBD1 (5 bases). The CDR3 has 12 residues. V lost 6 bases to trimming and J lost 4 bases, with 7 bases between them. In DNA, the CDR3 is TGTGCCAGCAGAGGGGATTACAATGAGCAGTTCTTC. It is translated as CASRGDYNEQFF.

The V gene is TRBV6-5, the J gene TRBJ2-4, with TRBD1 matching 9 bases. Losses at the gene ends were 7 bases for V and 2 bases for J; bases not matched to a gene: 18. Germline V gene data show CDR1 as MNHEY and CDR2 as SVGAGI. This CDR3 has 19 amino acids. For the CDR3, the DNA is TGTGCCAGCACCCGATCCGGGACAGGGTCGGATTTAACCAAAAACATTCAGTACTTC. Translated, it gives CASTRSGTGSDLTKNIQYF.

The chain recombines TRBV20-1 with TRBJ1-1; 7 positions agree with TRBD1. Germline values: CDR1 DFQATT, CDR2 SNEGSKA (reference sequence). Trimming cost V 0 bases and J 0 bases; bases outside gene matches: 7. The CDR3 totals 16 residues. The CDR3 sequence: CSAREPTGVMNTEAFF. The DNA for the CDR3 is TGCAGTGCTAGAGAGCCCACAGGGGTCATGAACACTGAAGCTTTCTTT.

This chain links TRBV5-1 with TRBJ2-7; D unclear. Trimming took 4 bases from V and 0 from J, leaving 14 bases between them. The CDR3 has 15 amino acids. CDR1 is SGHRS and CDR2 is YFSETQ in the germline V gene. The CDR3 sequence is CASSGTDLSSYEQYF. The CDR3 bases are TGCGCCAGCAGCGGAACGGACCTTAGCTCCTACGAGCAGTACTTC.

This clonotype was counted ten times or more. This chain uses TRBV21-1 with TRBJ2-3; the table's D call of TRBD1 was not tested on the DNA. TRBV21-1 is classified as a pseudogene. The CDR3 sequence is 17 residues long. The CDR3 reads CASNLIPTSAPTDTQYF. The DNA for the CDR3 is TGTGCCAGCAACTTAATACCAACCTCTGCCCCGACAGATACGCAGTATTTT.

There are a few counts of this clonotype. The chain employs TRBV20-1 and TRBJ2-2; either TRBD1 or TRBD2 may fit D (5 bases each). The CDR3 covers 13 residues. The V end was cut by 6 bases, the J end by 8 bases, with 16 bases between. Germline CDR1 is DFQATT and CDR2 is SNEGSKA (reference sequence). DNA for the CDR3: TGCAGTGCATCGTCCGGGGCCGGGGGGGAGCTGTTTTTT. Its protein is CSASSGAGGELFF.

The V gene is TRBV4-1, the J gene TRBJ2-7; possible D gene TRBD2, 5 bases. The CDR3 contains 15 residues. Germline CDR1 MGHRA, CDR2 YSYEKL. V lost 0 bases to trimming and J lost 2 bases, with 11 bases between them. The CDR3 loop reads CASSQDPGYTYEQYF. DNA for the CDR3: TGCGCCAGCAGCCAAGATCCGGGGTACACCTACGAGCAGTACTTC.

This sequence joins TRBV12-3 or TRBV12-4 and TRBJ2-1, with D possibly matching TRBD2 (5 bases). This CDR3 has 15 amino acids. V was shortened by 5 bases and J by 4 bases, with 15 bases between the two germline ends. CDR3: CASSNSGFSYNEQFF. CDR3 DNA: TGTGCCAGCAGTAACAGCGGCTTTTCGTACAATGAGCAGTTCTTC.

This clonotype was seen a handful of times. The chain is built from TRBV20-1 and TRBJ2-7; unclear D gene. The CDR3 is made up of 14 amino acids. The germline gives CDR1 DFQATT, CDR2 SNEGSKA (reference sequence). Trimming removed 6 bases from V and 0 bases from J, with 15 bases in between. As DNA, the CDR3 is TGCAGTGCCCCCGAGCCCGGGCCCTCCTACGAGCAGTACTTC. Its protein is CSAPEPGPSYEQYF.

This clonotype was observed at least ten times. The chain combines TRBV7-9 with TRBJ1-1; D is possibly TRBD1 (6 bases). The V gene lost 2 bases and the J gene lost 0 bases, with 16 bases spanning the gap. Germline V gives CDR1 SEHNR, CDR2 FQNEAQ (reference sequence). This CDR3 has 17 amino acids. CDR3 bases: TGTGCCAGCAGCTTATCAGGACAGCTTCCCATGAACACTGAAGCTTTCTTT. This sequence encodes CASSLSGQLPMNTEAFF.

In its sample, this clonotype was seen a few times. V usage is TRBV20-1 and J usage is TRBJ1-2; 7 nucleotides align to TRBD1. Germline trimming cut 3 bases from V and 6 bases from J; bases unmatched to any gene: 7. The CDR3 has 13 residues. CDR1 DFQATT and CDR2 SNEGSKA come from the germline V gene (reference sequence). The CDR3 spells CSARFGTVHGYTF. CDR3 in DNA: TGCAGTGCTAGGTTTGGGACAGTCCATGGCTACACCTTC.

This clonotype was seen ten or more times. The V gene is TRBV12-3 or TRBV12-4, the J gene TRBJ1-2; TRBD1 aligns across 9 bases. The CDR3 runs 15 residues. V shed 5 bases, J shed 1 base, and the junction held 5 bases outside the gene matches. CDR3 sequence (DNA): TGTGCCAGCAGTCCCGGGACAGGGATTAACTATGGCTACACCTTC. It is translated as CASSPGTGINYGYTF.

This clonotype occurred a few times. The chain has TRBV12-3 or TRBV12-4 and TRBJ1-6, with unresolved D. The CDR3 has 17 residues. V shed 3 bases and J shed 4 bases, with 16 bases lying between them. As DNA, the CDR3 is TGTGCCAGCAGTTTCGGAGGCCTCGGCAGATATAATTCACCCCTCCACTTT. This sequence encodes CASSFGGLGRYNSPLHF.

CDR3 DNA: TGCAGTGCTAGAGACCGGGTGACCACTGAAGCTTTCTTT. Translation: CSARDRVTTEAFF. This chain connects TRBV20-1 to TRBJ1-1; D call uncertain. Deletions cut 0 bases from V and 4 bases from J, with 9 bases between. This CDR3 has 13 residues. The germline V gene encodes CDR1 DFQATT and CDR2 SNEGSKA (reference sequence).

The chain recombines TRBV3-1 with TRBJ1-1, with a possible D match to TRBD1 (5 bases). Germline V gene data show CDR1 as LGHDT and CDR2 as YNNKEL (reference sequence). Trimming removed 0 bases at V and 2 bases at J, with 10 bases between. The CDR3 runs to 15 residues. The CDR3 loop is CASSQEWGRNTEAFF. The CDR3 DNA is TGTGCCAGCAGCCAAGAGTGGGGCAGAAACACTGAAGCTTTCTTT.

Only a few counts were recorded for this clonotype. Here the CDR3 DNA reads TGTGCCAGCAGCCCGGCTCCACTAGCATCGGAGACCCAGTACTTC. This gives the protein CASSPAPLASETQYF. This chain uses TRBV9 with TRBJ2-5; tentatively, D is TRBD2 (6 bases). The length of the CDR3 is 15 residues. Germline V lookup: CDR1 SGDLS, CDR2 YYNGEE. The V and J ends lost 4 bases and 5 bases respectively, with 18 bases between them.

This clonotype was counted at least ten times. V is TRBV29-1 and J is TRBJ1-5; D gene uncertain. The CDR3 totals 12 residues. CDR1 is SQVTM, CDR2 ANQGSEA, per germline. Deletions cut 4 bases from V and 5 bases from J, with 9 bases between. The CDR3 is CSVGFGDQPQHF. DNA of the CDR3: TGCAGCGTTGGTTTCGGGGATCAGCCCCAGCATTTT.

The chain recombines TRBV4-2 with TRBJ2-1; the D gene is possibly TRBD1 (6 bases). V was pared by 3 bases and J by 9 bases, with 18 bases between. The germline V gene has CDR1 LGHNA and CDR2 YNFKEQ. The CDR3 totals 15 residues. The CDR3 loop is CASSHASNREGEQFF. The CDR3 DNA follows: TGTGCCAGCAGCCATGCTTCAAACAGGGAAGGTGAGCAGTTCTTC.